Detailed here is one T cell receptor beta chain. Its antigen is undetermined. The record originates from a study of identical twins. Each CDR3 protein gets one entry after TCRdb re-called the 5' RACE reads with MiXCR. This sample has more than 400,000 distinct CDR3 sequences, with approximately 14% found just once. Study-wide findings and caveats: In drawing conclusions, the study used cross-sectional statistical analysis and did not follow the same donors.

Another study also made use of these data, one on yellow fever vaccine responses in identical twins.

The sequence came from a woman younger than 30 in good health. Source material: CD4+ T cells sorted from blood.

CDR3 sequence reads: CASTPSLSSTDTQYF. CDR3 nucleotides: TGTGCCAGCACCCCGTCTCTATCTAGCACAGATACGCAGTATTTT. This chain connects TRBV28 to TRBJ2-3; D gene ambiguous. The CDR3 runs to 15 residues. Trimming took off 7 bases at V and 0 bases at J, with 14 bases between the two ends. In germline, CDR1 is MDHEN, CDR2 SYDVKM.